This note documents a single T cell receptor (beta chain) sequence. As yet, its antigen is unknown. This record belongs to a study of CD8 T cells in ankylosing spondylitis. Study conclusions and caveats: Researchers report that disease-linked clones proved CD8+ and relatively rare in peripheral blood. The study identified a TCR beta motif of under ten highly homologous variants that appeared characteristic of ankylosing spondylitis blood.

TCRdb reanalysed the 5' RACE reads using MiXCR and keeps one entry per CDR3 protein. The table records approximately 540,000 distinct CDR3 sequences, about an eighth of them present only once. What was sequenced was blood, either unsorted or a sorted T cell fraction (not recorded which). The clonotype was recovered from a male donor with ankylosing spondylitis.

The CDR3 loop is CAISPGTAQETQYF. In DNA, the CDR3 is TGTGCCATCAGTCCAGGGACTGCTCAAGAGACCCAGTACTTC. The V gene is TRBV10-3, the J gene TRBJ2-5; weak D call: TRBD2 (6 bases). This CDR3 has 14 amino acids. Germline V lookup: CDR1 ENHRY, CDR2 SYGVKD. Trimming stripped 5 bases from V and 2 bases from J, with 12 bases between.